The rows below give T cell receptor beta chains drawn from one sample of a study of T cell responses to AZD1222 COVID-19 vaccine. TCRdb's copy holds only in-frame clones and misses some; the assay was immunoSEQ multiplex PCR. The sample holds about 110,000 clones; around 83% are singletons and the top ten take about 3%. The sequences come from peripheral blood, collected on day 0 of AZD1222 vaccination. These receptors all come from an adult in good health. Both conserved end residues are part of each CDR3. Fields, in order: CDR3 protein, CDR3 DNA, D gene, V gene, clone size, J gene. A D gene is named only where the DNA matches it firmly. The size field is filled for only some rows; it gives once, few, many or a size class.

CDR3: CASSAGTYEKLFF; DNA: TGTGCCAGCAGCGCCGGGACTTATGAAAAACTGTTTTTT; D: -; V: TRBV7-2; size: -; J: TRBJ1-4
CDR3: CASSLGGSGYTF; DNA: TGTGCCAGCAGTTTAGGGGGCAGTGGCTACACCTTC; D: -; V: TRBV28; size: once; J: TRBJ1-2
CDR3: CASSQGPAGQVYNEQFF; DNA: TGCGCCAGCAGCCAAGGGCCAGCTGGACAGGTATACAATGAGCAGTTCTTC; D: TRBD1; V: TRBV4-1; size: -; J: TRBJ2-1
CDR3: CASSLGAGTDSNQPQHF; DNA: TGTGCCAGCAGCTTGGGAGCCGGGACCGATAGCAATCAGCCCCAGCATTTT; D: -; V: TRBV5-6; size: -; J: TRBJ1-5
CDR3: CASSFQGSSSYNEQFF; DNA: TGCGCCAGCAGCTTTCAGGGGTCCAGCTCCTACAATGAGCAGTTCTTC; D: -; V: TRBV5-1; size: -; J: TRBJ2-1
CDR3: CASRDTKTQYF; DNA: TGTGCCAGCAGGGATACCAAAACCCAGTACTTC; D: -; V: TRBV2; size: few; J: TRBJ2-5
CDR3: CASSLGITTNEKLFF; DNA: TGTGCCAGCAGCTTAGGGATCACAACTAATGAAAAACTGTTTTTT; D: -; V: TRBV5-6; size: few; J: TRBJ1-4
CDR3: CATSDFTGDSYEQYF; DNA: TGTGCCACCAGTGATTTTACCGGGGACTCCTACGAGCAGTACTTC; D: -; V: TRBV24-1; size: -; J: TRBJ2-7
CDR3: CASSSSSYNSPLHF; DNA: TGTGCCAGCAGTTCAAGCTCCTATAATTCACCCCTCCACTTT; D: -; V: TRBV6-5; size: -; J: TRBJ1-6
CDR3: CASSLGTLSSNQPQHF; DNA: TGTGCCAGCAGCTTAGGGACACTCAGTAGCAATCAGCCCCAGCATTTT; D: -; V: TRBV7-2; size: -; J: TRBJ1-5
CDR3: CASSEAGQSDNSPLHF; DNA: TGTGCCAGCAGTGAAGCCGGGCAGTCGGATAATTCACCCCTCCACTTT; D: -; V: TRBV6-1; size: once; J: TRBJ1-6
CDR3: CASSRGPGQGVDEQYF; DNA: TGCGCCAGCAGCCGAGGTCCGGGACAGGGGGTGGACGAGCAGTACTTC; D: TRBD1; V: TRBV4-1; size: -; J: TRBJ2-7
CDR3: CATSDSPSGVAQQPQHF; DNA: TGTGCCACCAGTGATTCACCCTCCGGAGTAGCACAGCAGCCCCAGCATTTT; D: -; V: TRBV24-1; size: -; J: TRBJ1-5
CDR3: CASSFSAGSRRSSYEQYF; DNA: TGTGCCAGCAGTTTTTCCGCGGGGTCAAGAAGGAGCTCCTACGAGCAGTACTTC; D: -; V: TRBV28; size: -; J: TRBJ2-7
CDR3: CASSQGVGKGYEQYF; DNA: TGTGCCAGCAGCCAAGGAGTAGGGAAAGGGTACGAGCAGTACTTC; D: -; V: TRBV3-1/TRBV3-2; size: -; J: TRBJ2-7
CDR3: CASREWGYEQYF; DNA: TGTGCCAGCCGGGAGTGGGGATACGAGCAGTACTTC; D: -; V: TRBV2; size: -; J: TRBJ2-7
CDR3: CASRIRDRGTEAFF; DNA: TGTGCCAGTAGAATCCGGGACAGGGGCACTGAAGCTTTCTTT; D: TRBD1; V: TRBV19; size: -; J: TRBJ1-1
CDR3: CASSLQRSTDTQYF; DNA: TGTGCCAGCAGCTTGCAACGCAGCACAGATACGCAGTATTTT; D: -; V: TRBV5-4; size: -; J: TRBJ2-3
CDR3: CASSPVGSGEKLFF; DNA: TGTGCCAGCAGCCCCGTGGGCAGCGGCGAAAAACTGTTTTTT; D: -; V: TRBV11-2; size: once; J: TRBJ1-4
CDR3: CAISRGSKAGELFF; DNA: TGTGCCATCAGCAGGGGAAGTAAGGCCGGGGAGCTGTTTTTT; D: -; V: TRBV10-3; size: -; J: TRBJ2-2
CDR3: CASSLFGGATSEQYF; DNA: TGTGCCAGCAGCTTGTTCGGGGGGGCTACAAGCGAGCAGTACTTC; D: TRBD2; V: TRBV5-6; size: -; J: TRBJ2-7
CDR3: CASSVGRGNTEAFF; DNA: TGTGCCAGCAGCGTAGGTCGGGGCAACACTGAAGCTTTCTTT; D: -; V: TRBV9; size: -; J: TRBJ1-1